The clone carrying this T cell receptor beta chain appeared many times. Its cognate antigen is unknown. These data are taken from a study of T cell repertoires in cytomegalovirus infection. Overall study context: Evidence of both CMV infection and a matching HLA type came from public TCR beta signatures. Study-level findings and limits: Cumulative public TCR beta family frequency identified carriers of CMV plus the relevant HLA. Dominant in the ex vivo response were TCR beta clonotypes restricted by HLA-C and specific for CMV.

Using its own MiXCR run on the reads, TCRdb lists one record per CDR3 protein. Among some 77,000 distinct CDR3 sequences, approximately 3.7% were seen once, and the ten largest hold under 6%. This CDR3 region has 13 residues. Germline V gene lookup returns CDR1 MNHEY and CDR2 SVGEGT. With V trimmed by 6 bases and J by 4 bases, 3 bases remained unmatched. The rearrangement links TRBV6-2 or TRBV6-3 to TRBJ2-1; 7 bases are a match to TRBD1. The clonotype originates from a human donor in good health (CMV status not recorded). Some clones in this sample may be carry-over from other donors' samples. Sequences were obtained from PBMCs. CDR3 sequence (DNA): TGTGCCAGCAGCCAGGGGGAGTACAATGAGCAGTTCTTC. Its translation is CASSQGEYNEQFF.